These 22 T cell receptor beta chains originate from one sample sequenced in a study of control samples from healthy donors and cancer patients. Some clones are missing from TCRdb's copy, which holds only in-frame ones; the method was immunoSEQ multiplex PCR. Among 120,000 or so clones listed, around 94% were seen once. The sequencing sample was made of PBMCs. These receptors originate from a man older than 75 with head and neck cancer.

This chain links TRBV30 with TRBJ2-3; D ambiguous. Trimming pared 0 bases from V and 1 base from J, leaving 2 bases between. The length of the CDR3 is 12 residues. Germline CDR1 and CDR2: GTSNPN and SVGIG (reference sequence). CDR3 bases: TGTGCCTGGAGTGTTGGCACAGATACGCAGTATTTT. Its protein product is CAWSVGTDTQYF. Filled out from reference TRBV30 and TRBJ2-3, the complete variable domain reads SQTIHQWPATLVQPVGSPLSLECTVEGTSNPNLYWYRQAAGRGLQLLFYSVGIGQISSEVPQNLSASRPQDRQFILSSKKLLLSDSGFYLCAWSVGTDTQYFGPGTRLTVL.

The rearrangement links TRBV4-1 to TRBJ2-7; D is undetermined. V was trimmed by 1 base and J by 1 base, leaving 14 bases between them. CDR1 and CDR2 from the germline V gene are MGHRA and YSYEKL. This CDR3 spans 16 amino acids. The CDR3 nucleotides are TGCGCCAGCAGCCAAGGCCGGACGCTTTCTTCCTACGAGCAGTACTTC. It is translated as CASSQGRTLSSYEQYF.

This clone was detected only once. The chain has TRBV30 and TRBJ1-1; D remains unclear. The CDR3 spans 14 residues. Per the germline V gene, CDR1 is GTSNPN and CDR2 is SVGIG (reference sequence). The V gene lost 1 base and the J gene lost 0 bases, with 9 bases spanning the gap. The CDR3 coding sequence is TGTGCCTGGAGTGGGTTCCCCTTGAACACTGAAGCTTTCTTT. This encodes CAWSGFPLNTEAFF.

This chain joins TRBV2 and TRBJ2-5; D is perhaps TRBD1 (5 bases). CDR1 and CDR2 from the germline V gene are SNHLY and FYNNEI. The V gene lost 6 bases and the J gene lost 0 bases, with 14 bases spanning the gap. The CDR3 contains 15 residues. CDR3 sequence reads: CASSPQENYQETQYF. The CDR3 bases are TGTGCCAGCAGCCCACAGGAAAACTACCAAGAGACCCAGTACTTC.

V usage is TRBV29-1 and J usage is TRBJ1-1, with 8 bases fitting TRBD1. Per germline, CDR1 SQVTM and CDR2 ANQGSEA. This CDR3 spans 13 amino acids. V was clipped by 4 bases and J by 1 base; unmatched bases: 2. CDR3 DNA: TGCAGCGTTGTGGGACAGGCGAACACTGAAGCTTTCTTT. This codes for CSVVGQANTEAFF.

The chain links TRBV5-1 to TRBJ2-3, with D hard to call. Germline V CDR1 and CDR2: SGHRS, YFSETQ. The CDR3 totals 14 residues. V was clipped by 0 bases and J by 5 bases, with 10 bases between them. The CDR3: CASSLVRAVDTQYF. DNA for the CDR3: TGCGCCAGCAGCTTGGTTCGGGCTGTAGATACGCAGTATTTT.

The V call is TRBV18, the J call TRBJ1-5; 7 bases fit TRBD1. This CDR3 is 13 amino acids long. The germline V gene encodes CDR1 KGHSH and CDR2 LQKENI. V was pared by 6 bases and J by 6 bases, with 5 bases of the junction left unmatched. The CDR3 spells CASSRGALQPQHF. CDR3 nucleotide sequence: TGTGCCAGCTCCAGGGGGGCCCTTCAGCCCCAGCATTTT.

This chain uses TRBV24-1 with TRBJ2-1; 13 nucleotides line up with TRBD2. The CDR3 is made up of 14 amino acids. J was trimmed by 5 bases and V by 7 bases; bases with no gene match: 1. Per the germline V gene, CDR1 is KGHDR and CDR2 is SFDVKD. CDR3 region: CATSTSGGDNEQFF. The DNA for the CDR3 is TGTGCCACCAGCACTAGCGGGGGGGACAATGAGCAGTTCTTC.

The CDR3 loop is CASNPRTGAVYGYTF. In DNA, the CDR3 is TGTGCCAGCAACCCGAGGACAGGGGCTGTCTATGGCTACACCTTC. The chain employs TRBV2 and TRBJ1-2; 9 bases fit TRBD1. J gave up 4 bases and V 7 bases, and 10 bases lay outside the gene matches. CDR1 and CDR2 from the germline V gene are SNHLY and FYNNEI. This CDR3 contains 15 residues.

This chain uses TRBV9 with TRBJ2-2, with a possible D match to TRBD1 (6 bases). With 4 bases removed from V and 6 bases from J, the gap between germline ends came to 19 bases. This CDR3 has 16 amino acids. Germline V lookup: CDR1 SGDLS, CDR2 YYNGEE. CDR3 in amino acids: CASSPHGGGGAGELFF. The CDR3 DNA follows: TGTGCCAGCAGCCCCCATGGGGGCGGTGGGGCCGGGGAGCTGTTTTTT.

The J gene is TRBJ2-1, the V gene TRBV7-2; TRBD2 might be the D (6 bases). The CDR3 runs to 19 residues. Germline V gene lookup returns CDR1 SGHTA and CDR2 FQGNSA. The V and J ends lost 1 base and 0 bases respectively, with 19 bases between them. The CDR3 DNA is TGTGCCAGCAGCTTAGTTCGATGGGTAGCGGATAGCTCCTACAATGAGCAGTTCTTC. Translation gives CASSLVRWVADSSYNEQFF.

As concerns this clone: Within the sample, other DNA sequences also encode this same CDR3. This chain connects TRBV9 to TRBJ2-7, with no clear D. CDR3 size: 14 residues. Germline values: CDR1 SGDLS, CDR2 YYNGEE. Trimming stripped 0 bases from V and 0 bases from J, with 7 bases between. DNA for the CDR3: TGTGCCAGCAGCGTAGGAGGAAGCTCCTACGAGCAGTACTTC. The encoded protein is CASSVGGSSYEQYF.

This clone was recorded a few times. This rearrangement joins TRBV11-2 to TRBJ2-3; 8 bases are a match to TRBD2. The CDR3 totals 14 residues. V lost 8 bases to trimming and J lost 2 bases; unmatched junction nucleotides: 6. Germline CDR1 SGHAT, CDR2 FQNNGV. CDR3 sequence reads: CASGGGLDTDTQYF. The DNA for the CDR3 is TGTGCCAGCGGCGGGGGGTTGGACACAGATACGCAGTATTTT.

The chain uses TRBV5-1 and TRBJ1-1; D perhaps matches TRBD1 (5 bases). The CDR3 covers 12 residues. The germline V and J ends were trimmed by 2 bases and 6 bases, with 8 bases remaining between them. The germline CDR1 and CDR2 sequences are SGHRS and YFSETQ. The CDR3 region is CASSFQGPEAFF. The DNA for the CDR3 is TGCGCCAGCAGCTTTCAGGGTCCTGAAGCTTTCTTT. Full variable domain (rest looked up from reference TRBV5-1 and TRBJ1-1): KAGVTQTPRYLIKTRGQQVTLSCSPISGHRSVSWYQQTPGQGLQFLFEYFSETQRNKGNFPGRFSGRQFSNSRSEMNVSTLELGDSALYLCASSFQGPEAFFGQGTRLTVV.

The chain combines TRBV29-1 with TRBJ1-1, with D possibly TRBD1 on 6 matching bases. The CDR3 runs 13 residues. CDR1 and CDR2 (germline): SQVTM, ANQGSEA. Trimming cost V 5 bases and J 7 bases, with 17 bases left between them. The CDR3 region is CSVLSVGGLEAFF. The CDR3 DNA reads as TGCAGCGTTTTATCAGTCGGGGGGCTTGAAGCTTTCTTT.

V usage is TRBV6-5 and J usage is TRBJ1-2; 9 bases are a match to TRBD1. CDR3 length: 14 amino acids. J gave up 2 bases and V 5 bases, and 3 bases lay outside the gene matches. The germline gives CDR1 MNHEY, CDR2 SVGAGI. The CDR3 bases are TGTGCCAGCAGTAGGGGGACAGGGAACTATGGCTACACCTTC. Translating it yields CASSRGTGNYGYTF.

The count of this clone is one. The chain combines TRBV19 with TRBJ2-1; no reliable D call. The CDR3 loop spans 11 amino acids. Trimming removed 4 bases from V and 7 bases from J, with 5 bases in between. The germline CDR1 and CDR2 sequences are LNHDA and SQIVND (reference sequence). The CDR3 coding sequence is TGTGCCAGTAGTACCCTAAATGAGCAGTTCTTC. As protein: CASSTLNEQFF.

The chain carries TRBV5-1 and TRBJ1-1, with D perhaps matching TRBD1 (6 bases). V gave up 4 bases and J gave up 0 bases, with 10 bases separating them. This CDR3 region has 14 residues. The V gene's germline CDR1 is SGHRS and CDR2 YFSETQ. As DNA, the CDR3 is TGCGCCAGCAGCCGGGGGGACATGAACACTGAAGCTTTCTTT. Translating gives CASSRGDMNTEAFF.

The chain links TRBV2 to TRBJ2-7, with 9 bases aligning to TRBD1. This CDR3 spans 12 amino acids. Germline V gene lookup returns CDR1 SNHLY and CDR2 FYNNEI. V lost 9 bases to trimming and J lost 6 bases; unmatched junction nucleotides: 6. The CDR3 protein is CASSGTGREQYF. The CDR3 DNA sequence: TGTGCCAGTTCCGGGACAGGGCGCGAGCAGTACTTC.

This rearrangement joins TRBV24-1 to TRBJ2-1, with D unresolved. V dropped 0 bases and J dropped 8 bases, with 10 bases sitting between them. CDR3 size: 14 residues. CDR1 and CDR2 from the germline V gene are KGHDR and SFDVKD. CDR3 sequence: CATSDLFQDHEQFF. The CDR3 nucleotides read TGTGCCACCAGTGATTTGTTCCAGGACCATGAGCAGTTCTTC.

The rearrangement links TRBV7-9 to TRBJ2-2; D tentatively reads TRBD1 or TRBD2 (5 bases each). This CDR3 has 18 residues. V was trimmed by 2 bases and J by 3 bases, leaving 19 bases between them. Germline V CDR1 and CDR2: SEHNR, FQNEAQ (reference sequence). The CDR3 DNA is TGTGCCAGCAGCTTACGGGGTGGGGGAACATGGGACACCGGGGAGCTGTTTTTT. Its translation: CASSLRGGGTWDTGELFF.

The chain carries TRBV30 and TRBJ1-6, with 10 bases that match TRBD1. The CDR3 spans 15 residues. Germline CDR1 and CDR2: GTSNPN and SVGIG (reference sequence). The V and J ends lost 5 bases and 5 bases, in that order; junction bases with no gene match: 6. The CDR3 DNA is TGTGCCTGGTTCTCCGGACAGGGGGATAATTCACCCCTCCACTTT. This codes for CAWFSGQGDNSPLHF.